This entry describes one T cell receptor beta chain. The antigen is not known. Preparation of TRB cDNA libraries relied on 5' RACE carrying UMI labels. Reanalyzing the 5' RACE reads, TCRdb keeps one entry per CDR3 protein, without DNA. Found here are about 6,800 distinct CDR3 sequences; the top ten clones hold roughly 1.3%. This record comes from a study of CXCR3-negative and CXCR3-positive naive CD8 T cells. General study points: Hydrophobicity was higher for TRB CDR3s found in CXCR3-positive naive cells than in CXCR3-negative naive cells. Memory CD8+ cells had much lower diversity, and both naive subsets had comparably high diversity.

The sequencing sample was made of naive CXCR3+ CD8+ T cells from blood. Regarding subset: CD45RO-CCR7+CD27+CD95- naive CD8+ T cells expressing CXCR3 (TNR3+). This receptor was obtained from a human donor in good health. Some clones in this sample may be carry-over from other donors' samples.

The CDR3 sequence is CASSLVREGNTEAFF. The rearrangement joins TRBV7-9 to TRBJ1-1; the TCRdb D gene call, TRBD1, has no DNA to confirm it. The CDR3 is made up of 15 amino acids. CDR1 SEHNR and CDR2 FQNEAQ come from the germline V gene (reference sequence).